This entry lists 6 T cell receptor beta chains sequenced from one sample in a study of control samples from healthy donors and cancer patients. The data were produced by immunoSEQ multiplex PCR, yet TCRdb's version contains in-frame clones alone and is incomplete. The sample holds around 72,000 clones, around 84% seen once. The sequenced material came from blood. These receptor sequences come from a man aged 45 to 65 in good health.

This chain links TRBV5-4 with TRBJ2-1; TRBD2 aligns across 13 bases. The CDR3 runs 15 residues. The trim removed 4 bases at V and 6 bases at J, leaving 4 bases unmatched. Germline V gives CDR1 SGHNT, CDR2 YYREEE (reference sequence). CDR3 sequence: CASSKTSGRANEQFF. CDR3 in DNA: TGTGCCAGCAGCAAAACTAGCGGGAGGGCCAATGAGCAGTTCTTC.

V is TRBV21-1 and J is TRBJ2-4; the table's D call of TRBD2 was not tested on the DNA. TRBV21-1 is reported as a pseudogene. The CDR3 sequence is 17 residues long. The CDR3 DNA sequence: TGTGCCAGTCGCGATTTGGAGGTATCGACTTTCAAAAACATTCAGTACTTC. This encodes CASRDLEVSTFKNIQYF.

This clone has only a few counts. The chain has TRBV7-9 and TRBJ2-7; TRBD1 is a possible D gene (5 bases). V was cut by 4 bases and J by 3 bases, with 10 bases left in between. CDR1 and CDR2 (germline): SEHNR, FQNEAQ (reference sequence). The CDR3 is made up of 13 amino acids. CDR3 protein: CASSYDRIYEQYF. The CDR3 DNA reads TGTGCCAGCAGCTATGACAGAATCTACGAGCAGTACTTC.

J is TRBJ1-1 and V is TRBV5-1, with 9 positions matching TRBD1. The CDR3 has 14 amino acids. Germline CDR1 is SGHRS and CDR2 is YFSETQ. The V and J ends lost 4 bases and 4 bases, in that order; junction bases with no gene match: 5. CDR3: CASSDTGGTTEAFF. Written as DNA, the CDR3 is TGCGCCAGCAGCGATACAGGGGGCACCACTGAAGCTTTCTTT.

The CDR3 bases are TGTGCCAGCAGCAATCGGACTAGCGGGGTGAGCTCCTACGAGCAGTACTTC. The encoded protein is CASSNRTSGVSSYEQYF. V and J are TRBV21-1 and TRBJ2-7; the table calls TRBD2, which could not be checked here. TRBV21-1 is a recognized pseudogene. The CDR3 loop spans 17 amino acids.

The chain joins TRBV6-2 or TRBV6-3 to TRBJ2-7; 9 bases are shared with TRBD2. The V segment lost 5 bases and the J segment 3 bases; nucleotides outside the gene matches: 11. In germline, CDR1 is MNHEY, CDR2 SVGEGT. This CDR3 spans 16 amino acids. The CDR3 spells CASSRLRASGNYEQYF. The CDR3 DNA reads TGTGCCAGCAGTCGCCTGCGCGCTAGCGGGAACTACGAGCAGTACTTC.